The 17 T cell receptor delta chains presented below share a single source sample, sequenced in a study of Vδ1+ human thymocytes. General study points: In the thymus, TRG and TRD repertoires looked highly polyclonal with Gaussian CDR3 lengths.

No cognate antigen is known for these TCRs. The template was reverse-transcribed extracted RNA. CDR3 amplicons came from multiplex PCR with pooled V-gene forward and constant-region reverse primers. TCRdb called clones from the multiplex PCR reads again using CATT. The data show 45,000 to 75,000 delta-chain clones, around 15% seen once. The sample taken for sequencing was Vdelta1+ gamma-delta thymocytes from the thymus. Subset indicated: FACS-sorted CD3+ TCRalphabeta- TCRVdelta1+ TCRVdelta2- thymocytes. The origin of the receptors is a girl under two years old who had congenital heart surgery.

V is TRDV1 and J is TRDJ1; D is perhaps TRDD3 (5 bases). Trimming cost V 2 bases and J 0 bases, with 16 bases left between them. The CDR3 length is 17 residues. Per germline, CDR1 TSWWSYY and CDR2 QGS. The CDR3 DNA follows: TGTGCTCTTGGGGAAACAACTCCGGGGGGGTACACCGATAAACTCATCTTT. This encodes CALGETTPGGYTDKLIF.

The chain couples TRDV1 to TRDJ1, with D perhaps matching TRDD3 (6 bases). Germline V gene sequence: CDR1 TSWWSYY, CDR2 QGS. CDR3 length: 19 residues. With 0 bases removed from V and 0 bases from J, the gap between germline ends came to 20 bases. The CDR3 DNA sequence: TGTGCTCTTGGGGAACTTCCTAGGAGTGGGGGTTACTACACCGATAAACTCATCTTT. This codes for CALGELPRSGGYYTDKLIF.

V and J are TRDV1 and TRDJ1; the D is unclear. The CDR3 is made up of 14 amino acids. V was cut by 7 bases and J by 0 bases, with 12 bases left in between. The germline V gene encodes CDR1 TSWWSYY and CDR2 QGS. The CDR3 is CALVRAPYTDKLIF. The DNA of the CDR3 is TGTGCTCTTGTCCGTGCCCCGTACACCGATAAACTCATCTTT.

This clone is categorized as medium-sized. The chain links TRDV2 to TRDJ1; 8 nucleotides line up with TRDD3. V shed 0 bases and J 11 bases; nucleotides not matched to a gene: 10. The CDR3 sequence is 14 residues long. Germline CDR1 is GEAIGNYY and CDR2 is EKD. DNA of the CDR3: TGTGCCTGTGACACCATGGGATACGCGAGATGGCTCATCTTT. Protein: CACDTMGYARWLIF.

V gene TRDV1 combines with J gene TRDJ1, with TRDD3 identical over 11 bases. The germline V gene has CDR1 TSWWSYY and CDR2 QGS. J gave up 4 bases and V 0 bases, and 34 bases lay outside the gene matches. This CDR3 is 26 amino acids long. The CDR3 loop reads CALGELGRGSSLYLGDTPQSVDKLIF. The CDR3 bases are TGTGCTCTTGGGGAACTAGGTCGCGGATCATCTCTGTATTTGGGGGATACGCCCCAGTCGGTCGATAAACTCATCTTT.

The chain carries TRDV1 and TRDJ1, with a tentative D call TRDD2 (6 bases). The CDR3 totals 19 residues. Germline V lookup: CDR1 TSWWSYY, CDR2 QGS. V was cut by 2 bases and J by 2 bases, with 24 bases left in between. DNA for the CDR3: TGTGCTCTTGGGGAAAGAGAATCCTACAGCGAGCAGGGGACCGATAAACTCATCTTT. Translated, it gives CALGERESYSEQGTDKLIF.

The chain links TRDV1 to TRDJ1, with TRDD3 matching 10 bases. The length of the CDR3 is 19 residues. Germline trimming cut 1 base from V and 0 bases from J; bases unmatched to any gene: 11. Per germline, CDR1 TSWWSYY and CDR2 QGS. For the CDR3, the DNA is TGTGCTCTTGGGGAACCTGCCTGGGGGATAACCCCTTACACCGATAAACTCATCTTT. It encodes CALGEPAWGITPYTDKLIF.

The sample holds a few counts of this clone. The V and J genes are TRDV1 and TRDJ1; 8 bases agree with TRDD3. Germline V gene lookup returns CDR1 TSWWSYY and CDR2 QGS. This CDR3 spans 21 amino acids. V lost 0 bases and J lost 0; bases outside the gene matches: 18. The CDR3 loop is CALGELSRLGDRTGYTDKLIF. As DNA, the CDR3 is TGTGCTCTTGGGGAACTATCACGGCTGGGGGACCGAACGGGGTACACCGATAAACTCATCTTT.

This chain uses TRDV1 with TRDJ1; 12 bases fit TRDD3. The CDR3 consists of 20 residues. The germline V gene encodes CDR1 TSWWSYY and CDR2 QGS. V lost 2 bases to trimming and J lost 4 bases; unmatched junction nucleotides: 17. CDR3 in amino acids: CALGETSFLYTWGIRDKLIF. The CDR3 DNA follows: TGTGCTCTTGGGGAAACCTCCTTCCTGTACACCTGGGGGATACGCGATAAACTCATCTTT.

This clone appeared a few times. The J gene is TRDJ1, the V gene TRDV1; 13 positions agree with TRDD3. J lost 3 bases, V lost 0 bases, and 22 bases had no gene match. The CDR3 consists of 23 residues. Germline V gene lookup returns CDR1 TSWWSYY and CDR2 QGS. This CDR3 is CALGELSVPTVLGDTPFADKLIF. In DNA, the CDR3 is TGTGCTCTTGGGGAACTAAGTGTTCCTACGGTACTGGGGGATACGCCATTCGCCGATAAACTCATCTTT.

The chain employs TRDV1 and TRDJ1, with no clear D. The V gene's germline CDR1 is TSWWSYY and CDR2 QGS. The CDR3 has 16 residues. V dropped 0 bases and J dropped 3 bases, with 14 bases sitting between them. DNA of the CDR3: TGTGCTCTTGGGGAACTACGGACCCGTGGCTCCGATAAACTCATCTTT. It translates to CALGELRTRGSDKLIF.

The chain couples TRDV1 to TRDJ1, with D unclear. Germline-derived CDR1 and CDR2 are TSWWSYY and QGS. The V end was cut by 1 base, the J end by 0 bases, with 39 bases between. The CDR3 spans 25 residues. The CDR3 here is CALGEPPRLYGPSSGPPVYTDKLIF. The CDR3, as DNA: TGTGCTCTTGGGGAACCCCCCAGATTGTATGGCCCCTCTTCGGGTCCCCCGGTGTACACCGATAAACTCATCTTT.

This clone was recorded a few times. The V and J genes are TRDV1 and TRDJ1; 9 bases line up with TRDD3. The V gene end was trimmed by 0 bases and the J gene end by 2 bases; junction bases not matched to a gene: 13. Germline loops: CDR1 TSWWSYY, CDR2 QGS. The CDR3 length is 19 residues. The CDR3 region has the DNA TGTGCTCTTGGGGAACTAGTACCGGGGGATACACGGCCGACCGATAAACTCATCTTT. Translated, it gives CALGELVPGDTRPTDKLIF.

The table lists this clone with a few counts. The chain carries TRDV1 and TRDJ1; D may be TRDD2 (5 bases). The V and J ends lost 7 bases and 0 bases respectively, with 18 bases between them. Germline CDR1 is TSWWSYY and CDR2 is QGS. This CDR3 spans 16 amino acids. The CDR3 DNA sequence: TGTGCTCTTGAATCTTCCCGGCCTCCGTACACCGATAAACTCATCTTT. Its translation is CALESSRPPYTDKLIF.

Comments on this clone: Relative to the germline gene, one junction end is altered; a read error may explain this. V is TRDV2 and J is TRDJ3; either TRDD2 or TRDD3 may fit D (5 bases each). Germline CDR1 GEAIGNYY, CDR2 EKD. The CDR3 totals 18 residues. The chain's CDR3 is CASIPSRAGSWDTRQTFF. Written as DNA, the CDR3 is TGTGCCTCTATACCCTCCCGTGCTGGTTCCTGGGACACCCGACAGACGTTTTTC.

The chain joins TRDV1 to TRDJ1, with D possibly TRDD2 on 9 matching bases. Germline lookup yields CDR1 TSWWSYY and CDR2 QGS. V gave up 3 bases and J gave up 0 bases, with 35 bases separating them. This CDR3 has 23 amino acids. The CDR3 here is CALGDPPPSYNWGSSSYTDKLIF. The CDR3 nucleotides are TGTGCTCTTGGGGACCCCCCCCCTTCCTACAACTGGGGGTCCTCGTCGTACACCGATAAACTCATCTTT.

The J gene is TRDJ1, the V gene TRDV1; D unclear. Per the germline V gene, CDR1 is TSWWSYY and CDR2 is QGS. This CDR3 spans 19 amino acids. Deletions cut 1 base from V and 0 bases from J, with 21 bases between. The CDR3 reads CALGEPFPPYRSYTDKLIF. The CDR3 coding sequence is TGTGCTCTTGGGGAACCGTTCCCCCCTTACAGATCCTACACCGATAAACTCATCTTT.